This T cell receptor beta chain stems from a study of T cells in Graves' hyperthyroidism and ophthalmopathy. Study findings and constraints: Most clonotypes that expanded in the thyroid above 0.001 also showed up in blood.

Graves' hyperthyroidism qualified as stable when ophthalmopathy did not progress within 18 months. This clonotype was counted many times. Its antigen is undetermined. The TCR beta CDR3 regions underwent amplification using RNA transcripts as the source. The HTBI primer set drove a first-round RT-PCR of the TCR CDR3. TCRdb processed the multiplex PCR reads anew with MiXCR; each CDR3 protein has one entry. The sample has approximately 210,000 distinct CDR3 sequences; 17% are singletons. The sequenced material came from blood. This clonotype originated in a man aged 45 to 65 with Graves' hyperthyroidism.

The CDR3 here is CASRGRLAGGIDEQFF. CDR3 in DNA: TGTGCCAGCAGAGGGCGACTAGCGGGAGGGATAGATGAGCAGTTCTTC. This chain uses TRBV3-1 with TRBJ2-1, with 14 bases that match TRBD2. The length of the CDR3 is 16 residues. The germline gives CDR1 LGHDT, CDR2 YNNKEL (reference sequence). V was pared by 6 bases and J by 8 bases, with 9 bases of the junction left unmatched.